This TCR beta chain was obtained from a study of identical twins. Study findings and constraints: Within cord blood, abundant beta clonotypes carried fewer insertions, but memory repertoires showed no such trend. Beta out-of-frame twin sharing showed a weaker excess. For zero-insertion analyses, partial confounding could come from invariant MAIT and iNKT cells. Monozygotic twin pairs showed more out-of-frame TCR alpha sharing than models estimated.

Many counts were recorded for this clonotype. The antigen remains undetermined. TCRdb redid the calling of the 5' RACE reads with MiXCR, one entry per CDR3 protein. Of around 340,000 distinct CDR3 sequences in the sample, approximately 13% are singletons; the top ten hold around 6.9%. The germline CDR1 and CDR2 sequences are MNHEY and SVGEGT. This CDR3 contains 15 residues. The ends were cut back, 5 bases at V and 4 bases at J, with 15 bases in the middle. The sample was also reused in another study, on yellow fever vaccine responses in identical twins.

V gene TRBV6-2 or TRBV6-3 combines with J gene TRBJ2-1; D possibly corresponds to TRBD1 (7 bases). Sequencing was carried out using CD8+ T cells sorted from blood. The sequence was collected from a woman between 18 and 29 years old in good health. CDR3 region: CASSPTGEAYNEQFF. The DNA for the CDR3 is TGTGCCAGCAGTCCTACAGGGGAGGCTTACAATGAGCAGTTCTTC.